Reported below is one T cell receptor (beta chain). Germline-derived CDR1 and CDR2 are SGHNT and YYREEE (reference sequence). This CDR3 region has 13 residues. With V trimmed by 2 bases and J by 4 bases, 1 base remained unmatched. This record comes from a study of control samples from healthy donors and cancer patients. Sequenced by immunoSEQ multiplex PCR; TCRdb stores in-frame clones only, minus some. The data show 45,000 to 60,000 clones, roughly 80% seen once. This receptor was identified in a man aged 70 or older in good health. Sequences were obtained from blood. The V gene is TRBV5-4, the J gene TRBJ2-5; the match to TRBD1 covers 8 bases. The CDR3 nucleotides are TGTGCCAGCAGCTTTGGGACAGGAGAGACCCAGTACTTC. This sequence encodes CASSFGTGETQYF. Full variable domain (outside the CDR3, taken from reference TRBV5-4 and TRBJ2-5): ETGVTQSPTHLIKTRGQQVTLRCSSQSGHNTVSWYQQALGQGPQFIFQYYREEENGRGNFPPRFSGLQFPNYSSELNVNALELDDSALYLCASSFGTGETQYFGPGTRLLVL.